The 7 T cell receptor beta chains listed next were all sequenced from one sample in a study of cytomegalovirus exposure and HLA in healthy donors. Sequencing was performed with immunoSEQ multiplex PCR; in TCRdb, only in-frame clones are kept and a portion is missing. The sample shows 90,000 to 150,000 clones, 70% to 90% of them seen only once. The material sequenced was PBMCs. Source of these receptors: a man between 18 and 35 years old in good health and CMV-seronegative.

V is TRBV11-3 and J is TRBJ2-2; TRBD1 might be the D (5 bases). In germline, CDR1 is SGHNT, CDR2 YENEEA. V lost 4 bases to trimming and J lost 0 bases, with 9 bases between them. The length of the CDR3 is 15 residues. CDR3 in amino acids: CASSSRGSNTGELFF. The DNA of the CDR3 is TGTGCCAGCAGCTCTAGGGGATCGAACACCGGGGAGCTGTTTTTT.

This rearrangement joins TRBV2 to TRBJ1-6, with no clear D. Germline V gene data show CDR1 as SNHLY and CDR2 as FYNNEI. Trimming stripped 9 bases from V and 9 bases from J, with 15 bases between. The CDR3 spans 13 residues. The chain's CDR3 is CARADKAGSPLHF. The CDR3 nucleotides read TGTGCCAGGGCTGACAAAGCCGGTTCACCCCTCCACTTT.

The gene calls are TRBV15 and TRBJ2-7, with D maybe TRBD2 (5 bases). Trimming cost V 0 bases and J 4 bases, with 7 bases left between them. Germline V lookup: CDR1 LNHNV, CDR2 YYDKDF (reference sequence). This CDR3 spans 13 amino acids. CDR3 residues: CATSRDEGYEQYF. The CDR3 region has the DNA TGTGCCACCAGCAGAGATGAGGGTTACGAGCAGTACTTC. The full variable domain, its missing parts supplied by reference TRBV15 and TRBJ2-7, is DAMVIQNPRYQVTQFGKPVTLSCSQTLNHNVMYWYQQKSSQAPKLLFHYYDKDFNNEADTPDNFQSRRPNTSFCFLDIRSPGLGDTAMYLCATSRDEGYEQYFGPGTRLTVT.

The chain employs TRBV6-1 and TRBJ2-7, with 10 bases matching TRBD2. The germline CDR1 and CDR2 sequences are MNHNS and SASEGT. The ends lost 2 bases at V and 3 bases at J; junction bases unmatched: 7. The CDR3 loop spans 16 amino acids. CDR3 sequence reads: CASSELGLAEFYEQYF. As DNA, the CDR3 is TGTGCCAGCAGTGAACTAGGACTAGCGGAGTTCTACGAGCAGTACTTC.

This clone came up once. The genes are TRBV18 and TRBJ2-7; the match to TRBD1 covers 11 bases. Trimming cost V 10 bases and J 6 bases; bases outside gene matches: 17. Per the germline V gene, CDR1 is KGHSH and CDR2 is LQKENI. This CDR3 spans 16 amino acids. The CDR3 loop is CAILLEEGQGEGEQYF. The DNA of the CDR3 is TGTGCCATCCTCCTGGAAGAGGGACAGGGGGAGGGCGAGCAGTACTTC.

This chain links TRBV7-8 with TRBJ2-1, with 10 nucleotides matching TRBD2. The CDR3 runs to 16 residues. Germline V CDR1 and CDR2: SGHVS, FQNEAQ. The ends lost 4 bases at V and 8 bases at J; junction bases unmatched: 11. CDR3: CASSWNLAGATHEQFF. CDR3 DNA sequence: TGTGCCAGCAGCTGGAATCTAGCGGGGGCCACCCATGAGCAGTTCTTC.

The rearrangement links TRBV7-9 to TRBJ1-2; 7 bases fit TRBD1. There are 16 residues in the CDR3. CDR1 is SEHNR, CDR2 FQNEAQ, per germline (reference sequence). V shed 5 bases, J shed 3 bases, and the junction held 12 bases outside the gene matches. The CDR3 coding sequence is TGTGCCAGCAGCCTGCGCAAAGGACAGGTCTACTATGGCTACACCTTC. This translates into CASSLRKGQVYYGYTF.